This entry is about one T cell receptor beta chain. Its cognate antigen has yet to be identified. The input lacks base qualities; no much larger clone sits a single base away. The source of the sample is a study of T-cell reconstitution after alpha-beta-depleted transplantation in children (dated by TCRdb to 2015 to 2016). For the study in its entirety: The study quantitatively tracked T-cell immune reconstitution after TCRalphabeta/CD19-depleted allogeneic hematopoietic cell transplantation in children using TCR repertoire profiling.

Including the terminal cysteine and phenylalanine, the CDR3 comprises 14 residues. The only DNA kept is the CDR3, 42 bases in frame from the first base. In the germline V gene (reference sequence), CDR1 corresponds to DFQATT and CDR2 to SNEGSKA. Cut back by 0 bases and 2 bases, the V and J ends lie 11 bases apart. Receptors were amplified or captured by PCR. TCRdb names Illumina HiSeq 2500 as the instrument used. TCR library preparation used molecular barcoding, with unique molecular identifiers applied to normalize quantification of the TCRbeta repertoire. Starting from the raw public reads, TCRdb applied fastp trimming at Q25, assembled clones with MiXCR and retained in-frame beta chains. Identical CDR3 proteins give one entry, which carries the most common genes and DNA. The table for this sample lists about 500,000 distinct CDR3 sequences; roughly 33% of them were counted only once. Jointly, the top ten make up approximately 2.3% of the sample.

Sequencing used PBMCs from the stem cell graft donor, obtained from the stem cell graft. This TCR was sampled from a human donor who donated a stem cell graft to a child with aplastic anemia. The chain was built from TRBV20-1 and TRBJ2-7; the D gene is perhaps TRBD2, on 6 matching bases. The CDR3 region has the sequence CSARDRDSPYEQYF. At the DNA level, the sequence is TGCAGTGCTAGAGATAGGGACTCGCCCTACGAGCAGTACTTC.